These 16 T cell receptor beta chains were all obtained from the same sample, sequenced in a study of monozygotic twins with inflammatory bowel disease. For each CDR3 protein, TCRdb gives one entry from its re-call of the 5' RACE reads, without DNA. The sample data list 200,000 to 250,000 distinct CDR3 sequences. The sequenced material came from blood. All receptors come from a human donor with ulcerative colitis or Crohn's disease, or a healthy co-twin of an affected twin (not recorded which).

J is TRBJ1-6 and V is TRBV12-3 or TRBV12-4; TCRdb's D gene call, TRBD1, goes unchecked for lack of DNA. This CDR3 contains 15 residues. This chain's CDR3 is CASTRDRGHNSPLHF.

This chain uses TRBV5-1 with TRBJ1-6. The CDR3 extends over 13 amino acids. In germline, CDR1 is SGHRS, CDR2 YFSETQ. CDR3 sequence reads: CASSFDVGSPLHF. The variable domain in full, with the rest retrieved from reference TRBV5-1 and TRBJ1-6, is KAGVTQTPRYLIKTRGQQVTLSCSPISGHRSVSWYQQTPGQGLQFLFEYFSETQRNKGNFPGRFSGRQFSNSRSEMNVSTLELGDSALYLCASSFDVGSPLHFGNGTRLTVT.

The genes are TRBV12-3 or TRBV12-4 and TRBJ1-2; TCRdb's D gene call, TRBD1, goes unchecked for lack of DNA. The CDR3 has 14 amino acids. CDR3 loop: CASSLSGGLYGYTF.

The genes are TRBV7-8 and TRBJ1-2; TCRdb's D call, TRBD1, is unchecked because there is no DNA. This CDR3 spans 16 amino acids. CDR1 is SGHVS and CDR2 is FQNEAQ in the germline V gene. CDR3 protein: CASSLVLGVIPYGYTF. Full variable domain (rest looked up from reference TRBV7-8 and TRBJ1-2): GAGVSQSPRYKVAKRGQDVALRCDPISGHVSLFWYQQALGQGPEFLTYFQNEAQLDKSGLPSDRFFAERPEGSVSTLKIQRTQQEDSAVYLCASSLVLGVIPYGYTFGSGTRLTVV.

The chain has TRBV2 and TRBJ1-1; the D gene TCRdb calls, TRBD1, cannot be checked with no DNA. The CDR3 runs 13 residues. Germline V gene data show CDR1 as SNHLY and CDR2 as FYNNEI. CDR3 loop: CASTPREHTEAFF. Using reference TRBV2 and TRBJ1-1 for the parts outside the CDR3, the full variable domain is EPEVTQTPSHQVTQMGQEVILRCVPISNHLYFYWYRQILGQKVEFLVSFYNNEISEKSEIFDDQFSVERPDGSNFTLKIRSTKLEDSAMYFCASTPREHTEAFFGQGTRLTVV.

CDR3 in amino acids: CASSPFGQRGYTF. This chain connects TRBV5-5 to TRBJ1-2. CDR1 is SGHKS and CDR2 is YYEKEE in the germline V gene (reference sequence). The CDR3 runs to 13 residues.

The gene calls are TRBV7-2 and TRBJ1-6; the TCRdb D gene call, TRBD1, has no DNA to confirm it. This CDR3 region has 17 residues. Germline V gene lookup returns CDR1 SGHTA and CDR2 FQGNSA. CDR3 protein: CASSLRVRPGGISPLHF.

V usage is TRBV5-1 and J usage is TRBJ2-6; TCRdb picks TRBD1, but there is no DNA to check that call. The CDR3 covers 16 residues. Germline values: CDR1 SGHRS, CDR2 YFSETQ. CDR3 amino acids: CASSFYQGTGANVLTF.

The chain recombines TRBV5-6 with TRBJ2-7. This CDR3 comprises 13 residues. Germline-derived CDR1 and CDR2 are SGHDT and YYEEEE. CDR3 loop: CASSLRRVYEQYF.

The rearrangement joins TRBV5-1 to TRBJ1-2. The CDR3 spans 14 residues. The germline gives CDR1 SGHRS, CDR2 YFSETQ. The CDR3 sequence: CASSLETHRYGYTF.

This CDR3 reads CASIRPGYGYTF. The rearrangement links TRBV6-5 to TRBJ1-2; as DNA is missing, the TRBD1 call by TCRdb cannot be tested. CDR3 length: 12 residues. Germline V gene lookup returns CDR1 MNHEY and CDR2 SVGAGI.

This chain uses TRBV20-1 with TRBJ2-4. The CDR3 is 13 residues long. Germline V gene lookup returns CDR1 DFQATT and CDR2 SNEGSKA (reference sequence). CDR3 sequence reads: CSAASGKINIQYF.

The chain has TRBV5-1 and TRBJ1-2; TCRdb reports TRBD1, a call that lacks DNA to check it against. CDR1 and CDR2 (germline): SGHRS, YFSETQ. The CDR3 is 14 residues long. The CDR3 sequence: CASSLGDRAYGYTF.

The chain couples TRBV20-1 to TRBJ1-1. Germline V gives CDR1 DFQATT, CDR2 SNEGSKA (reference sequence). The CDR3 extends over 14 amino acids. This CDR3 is CSARALSLNTEAFF.

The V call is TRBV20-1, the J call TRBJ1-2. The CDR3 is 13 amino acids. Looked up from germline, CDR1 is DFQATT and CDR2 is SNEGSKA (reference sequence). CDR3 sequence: CSARASNIYGYTF.

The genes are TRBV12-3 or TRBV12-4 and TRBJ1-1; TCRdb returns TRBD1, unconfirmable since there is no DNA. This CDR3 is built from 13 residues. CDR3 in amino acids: CASSFRGVTEAFF.